This T cell receptor (beta chain) was profiled in a study of blood T cell repertoires in COVID-19. The CDR3 covers 15 residues. Germline assignment: CDR1 MNHEY and CDR2 SMNVEV (reference sequence). Losses at the gene ends were 5 bases for V and 6 bases for J; bases not matched to a gene: 8. In the original workflow: Reference gene primer amplification in the assay estimated nucleated cell counts. Generated by immunoSEQ multiplex PCR, the TCRdb table keeps only in-frame clones and is missing some. That table furnishes V, J and clone size, whereas the DNA furnished D and trimming. Among 60,000 or so clones, 87% were seen once, and the ten largest hold about 6.9%.

The chain joins TRBV27 to TRBJ1-5, with TRBD1 identical over 9 bases. Source material: peripheral blood. The clonotype was recovered from a man in his sixties with active or convalescent COVID-19. The CDR3 spells CASSVGQGMGQPQHF. In DNA form, the CDR3 reads TGTGCCAGCAGTGTCGGACAGGGGATGGGTCAGCCCCAGCATTTT.